This T cell receptor (beta chain) was observed in a study of cytomegalovirus exposure and HLA in healthy donors. General observations from the study: Across HLA loci, a later analysis found differing TCR association rates, with DRB1 most and HLA-C fewest.

Trimming cost V 0 bases and J 7 bases; bases outside gene matches: 4. The V gene's germline CDR1 is SGDLS and CDR2 YYNGEE. This CDR3 is built from 13 residues. Notes on this clone: Its target is not known.

Researchers ran the PCR with 60 Vbeta and 13 Jbeta primers. In the authors' workflow: Later, roughly 86 million unique TCR beta chains were counted in an analysis, and about 12 million of them were shared. Clones were read by immunoSEQ multiplex PCR, and TCRdb kept only the in-frame ones, dropping some. V and J calls and clone size are as listed in that table; D and trimming were resolved from the DNA. The sample has fewer than 150,000 clones, 78% seen once. The origin of this receptor is a male donor in good health and CMV-seronegative. The chain joins TRBV9 to TRBJ2-7; 7 bases fit TRBD2. Sequencing was performed on PBMCs. CDR3 region: CASSVGGSGEQYF. CDR3 DNA: TGTGCCAGCAGCGTAGGCGGGAGTGGAGAGCAGTACTTC.